This T cell receptor (beta chain) derives from a study of blood T cell repertoires in COVID-19. Overall study: Samples of COVID-19 (acute and convalescent) were obtained from the United States, Italy and Spain.

Authors' methods: Counts of nucleated cells, estimated from reference gene primer amplification, were obtained. Clones were read by immunoSEQ multiplex PCR, and TCRdb kept only the in-frame ones, dropping some. V, J and clone size derive from that table, while D and trimming were established from the DNA sequence. The table has around 40,000 clones, 75% to 95% seen once; the top ten hold around 5.1%. Germline-derived CDR1 and CDR2 are KGHSH and LQKENI. Trimming removed 2 bases at V and 6 bases at J, with 14 bases between. CDR3 length equals 14 residues. This chain joins TRBV18 and TRBJ2-7; TRBD2 might be the D (7 bases). Material: peripheral blood. The source of this sequence is a woman of 80 years or more with acute or convalescent COVID-19. Written as DNA, the CDR3 is TGTGCCAGCTCACCAAATCGGGGGGCGGGCGAGCAGTACTTC. It codes for CASSPNRGAGEQYF.